These T cell receptor beta chains were read from a single sample in a study of T cell responses to AZD1222 COVID-19 vaccine. Only in-frame clones appear in the TCRdb table, and some are missing; sequencing was by immunoSEQ multiplex PCR. The profile shows 75,000 to 90,000 clones, more than 75% of them singletons. Sample: peripheral blood, taken on day 0 of AZD1222 vaccination. Source of these receptors: an adult in good health. Both conserved end residues are part of each CDR3. D genes are given only for firm matches. Not all rows give a size; the values are once, few, many and, for expanded clones, a class.

>TRBJ2-5|.|14|TRBV2|.
CASSVGPLGETQYF
TGTGCCAGCAGCGTAGGACCCCTCGGGGAGACCCAGTACTTC
>TRBJ2-1|.|12|TRBV10-3|.
CAISRESNEQFF
TGTGCCATCAGTAGGGAGAGCAATGAGCAGTTCTTC
>TRBJ2-7|.|14|TRBV14|TRBD1
CASSQIGQGSEQYF
TGTGCCAGCAGCCAAATTGGACAGGGGAGCGAGCAGTACTTC
>TRBJ1-4|.|16|TRBV27|TRBD1
CASRSTSQGVDEKLFF
TGTGCCAGCAGATCAACTTCACAGGGGGTGGACGAAAAACTGTTTTTT
>TRBJ2-2|few|13|TRBV29-1|.
CSTGAANTGELFF
TGCAGCACCGGAGCGGCGAACACCGGGGAGCTGTTTTTT
>TRBJ1-2|.|13|TRBV27|TRBD1
CASRRQGGFGYTF
TGTGCCAGCAGGAGACAGGGGGGCTTTGGCTACACCTTC
>TRBJ1-2|once|13|TRBV12-3/TRBV12-4|TRBD1
CASSPGQDYGYTF
TGTGCCAGCAGTCCAGGACAGGATTATGGCTACACCTTC
>TRBJ2-2|.|16|TRBV5-1|TRBD1
CASSSTGGLNTGELFF
TGCGCCAGCAGCTCTACAGGGGGTTTGAACACCGGGGAGCTGTTTTTT
>TRBJ2-7|.|12|TRBV6-5|.
CASSPVLGEQYF
TGTGCCAGCAGCCCAGTCTTGGGCGAGCAGTACTTC
>TRBJ1-3|.|14|TRBV30|.
CAHNRPTKRNTIYF
TGTGCCCACAACCGCCCCACGAAAAGAAACACCATATATTTT
>TRBJ2-1|.|16|TRBV25-1|.
CAIIGGGQPPDNEQFF
TGTGCCATCATAGGGGGGGGCCAGCCACCCGACAATGAGCAGTTCTTC
>TRBJ2-1|many|14|TRBV25-1|.
CASSESGDRSEQFF
TGTGCCAGCAGTGAATCTGGGGACCGGAGTGAGCAGTTCTTC
>TRBJ1-1|.|14|TRBV10-1|.
CASSEGARQPEAFF
TGCGCCAGCAGTGAAGGGGCACGACAGCCTGAAGCTTTCTTT
>TRBJ2-5|.|12|TRBV2|.
CATGRGPETQYF
TGTGCCACCGGGCGGGGACCAGAGACCCAGTACTTC
>TRBJ2-1|.|14|TRBV30|TRBD2
CAWLIAGGPNEQFF
TGTGCCTGGCTCATAGCGGGAGGGCCCAATGAGCAGTTCTTC
>TRBJ2-1|.|16|TRBV5-4|TRBD2
CASSPSGRSSYNEQFF
TGTGCCAGCAGCCCTTCCGGGAGGAGCTCCTACAATGAGCAGTTCTTC
>TRBJ2-7|.|13|TRBV7-2|.
CASSLQGPYEQYF
TGTGCCAGCAGCTTACAGGGGCCCTACGAGCAGTACTTC
>TRBJ1-6|.|16|TRBV7-2|.
CASSRGHRSEFSPLHF
TGTGCCAGCAGCCGGGGGCATCGGAGTGAGTTTTCACCCCTCCACTTT
>TRBJ2-3|few|15|TRBV5-1|.
CASSLALPDTDTQYF
TGCGCCAGCAGCTTGGCACTTCCGGACACAGATACGCAGTATTTT
>TRBJ2-1|.|15|TRBV5-4|TRBD2
CASSLSGGPDNEQFF
TGTGCCAGCAGCTTGTCGGGAGGGCCAGACAATGAGCAGTTCTTC
>TRBJ2-2|.|17|TRBV7-8|TRBD1
CASSSQGASYSSGELFF
TGTGCCAGCAGCTCTCAGGGGGCGAGCTATTCTAGCGGGGAGCTGTTTTTT
>TRBJ1-2|.|13|TRBV29-1|TRBD1
CSVEEQGDGGYTF
TGCAGCGTTGAAGAACAGGGGGATGGAGGCTACACCTTC
>TRBJ2-3|.|19|TRBV18|.
CASSPRPAREGSLRDTQYF
TGTGCCAGCTCACCACGTCCGGCGCGGGAAGGGAGCCTTCGAGATACGCAGTATTTT